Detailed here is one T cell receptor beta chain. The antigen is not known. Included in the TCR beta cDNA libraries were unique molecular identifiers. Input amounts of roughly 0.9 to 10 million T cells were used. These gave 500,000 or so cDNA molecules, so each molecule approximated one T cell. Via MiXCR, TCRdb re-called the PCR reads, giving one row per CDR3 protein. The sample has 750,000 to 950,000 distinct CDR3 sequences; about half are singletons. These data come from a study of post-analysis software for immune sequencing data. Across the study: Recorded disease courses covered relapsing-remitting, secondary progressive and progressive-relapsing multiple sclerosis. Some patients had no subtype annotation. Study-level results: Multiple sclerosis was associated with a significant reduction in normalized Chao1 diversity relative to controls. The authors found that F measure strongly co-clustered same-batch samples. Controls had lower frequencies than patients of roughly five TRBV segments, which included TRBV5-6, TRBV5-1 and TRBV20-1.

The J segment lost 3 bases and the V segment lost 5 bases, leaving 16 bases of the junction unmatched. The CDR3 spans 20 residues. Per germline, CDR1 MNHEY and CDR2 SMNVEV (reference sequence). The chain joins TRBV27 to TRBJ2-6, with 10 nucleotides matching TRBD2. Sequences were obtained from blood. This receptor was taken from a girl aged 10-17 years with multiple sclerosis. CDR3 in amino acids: CASSPSGLADSPSGANVLTF. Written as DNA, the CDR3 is TGTGCCAGCAGTCCCAGCGGACTAGCGGATTCCCCGAGTGGGGCCAACGTCCTGACTTTC. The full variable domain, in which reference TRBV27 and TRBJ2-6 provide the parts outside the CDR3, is EAQVTQNPRYLITVTGKKLTVTCSQNMNHEYMSWYRQDPGLGLRQIYYSMNVEVTDKGDVPEGYKVSRKEKRNFPLILESPSPNQTSLYFCASSPSGLADSPSGANVLTFGAGSRLTVL.